Sequencing of this T cell receptor beta chain was carried out in a study of PD-L1 blockade in urothelial cancer. Study-wide background: Each blood sample yielded a median of around 150,000 T cells.

TCRdb keeps only in-frame clones here, not all; method: immunoSEQ multiplex PCR. This table holds about 71,000 clones, about 89% found once. The CDR3 has 14 amino acids. Trimming took 0 bases from V and 5 from J, leaving 12 bases between them. Germline lookup yields CDR1 SGHRS and CDR2 YFSETQ. The sample in question was PBMCs, obtained around atezolizumab (anti-PD-L1) treatment. The J gene is TRBJ2-7, the V gene TRBV5-1, with D possibly being TRBD2 (6 bases). This receptor was obtained from a man between 60 and 75 years old with urothelial cancer. In nucleotides, the CDR3 is TGCGCCAGCAGCTTGGTTGGAGGGGACCACGAGCAGTACTTC. Translated, it gives CASSLVGGDHEQYF. Full variable domain (missing parts from reference TRBV5-1 and TRBJ2-7): KAGVTQTPRYLIKTRGQQVTLSCSPISGHRSVSWYQQTPGQGLQFLFEYFSETQRNKGNFPGRFSGRQFSNSRSEMNVSTLELGDSALYLCASSLVGGDHEQYFGPGTRLTVT.